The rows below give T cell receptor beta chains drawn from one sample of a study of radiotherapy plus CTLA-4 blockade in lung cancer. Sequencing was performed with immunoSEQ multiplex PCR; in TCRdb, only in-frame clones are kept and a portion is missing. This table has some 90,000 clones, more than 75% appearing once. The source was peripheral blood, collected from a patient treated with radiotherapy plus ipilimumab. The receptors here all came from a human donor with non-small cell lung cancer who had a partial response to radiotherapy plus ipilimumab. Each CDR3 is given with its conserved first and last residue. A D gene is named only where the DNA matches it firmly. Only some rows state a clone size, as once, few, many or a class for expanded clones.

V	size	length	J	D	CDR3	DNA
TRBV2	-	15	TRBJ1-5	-	CASAKVQGMGQPQHF	TGTGCCAGCGCCAAAGTACAGGGAATGGGACAGCCCCAGCATTTT
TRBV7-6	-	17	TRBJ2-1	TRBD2	CASSLDVTSGSLVEQFF	TGTGCCAGCAGCTTAGACGTGACTAGCGGGAGTTTAGTTGAGCAGTTCTTC
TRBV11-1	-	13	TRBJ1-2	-	CASSPRVGDGYTF	TGTGCCAGCAGCCCAAGAGTAGGGGATGGCTACACCTTC
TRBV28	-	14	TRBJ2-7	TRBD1	CASRGQGVAYEQYF	TGTGCCAGCAGGGGACAGGGTGTAGCCTACGAGCAGTACTTC
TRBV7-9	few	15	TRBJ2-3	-	CASSLRESPTDTQYF	TGTGCCAGCAGCTTACGGGAGAGTCCGACAGATACGCAGTATTTT
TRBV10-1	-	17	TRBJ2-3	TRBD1	CASSESTGDMSTDTQYF	TGCGCCAGCAGTGAGTCGACAGGGGACATGAGCACAGATACGCAGTATTTT
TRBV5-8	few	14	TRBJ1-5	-	CASSSGVGKQPQHF	TGTGCCAGCAGCTCGGGAGTCGGGAAGCAGCCCCAGCATTTT
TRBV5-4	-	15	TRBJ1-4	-	CASSVAGSKNEKLFF	TGTGCCAGCAGCGTTGCGGGATCAAAAAATGAAAAACTGTTTTTT
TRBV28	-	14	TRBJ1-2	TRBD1	CASSFGTGPAGYTF	TGTGCCAGCAGTTTTGGGACAGGCCCAGCTGGCTACACCTTC
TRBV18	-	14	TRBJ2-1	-	CASSRQLAENEQFF	TGTGCCAGCTCACGCCAACTAGCTGAGAATGAGCAGTTCTTC
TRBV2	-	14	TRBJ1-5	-	CASKGNTNNQPQHF	TGTGCCAGCAAGGGGAATACGAACAATCAGCCCCAGCATTTT
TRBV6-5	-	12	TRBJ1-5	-	CASGHGFQPQHF	TGTGCCAGCGGGCACGGATTTCAGCCCCAGCATTTT
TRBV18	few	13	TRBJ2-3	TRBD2	CASSPRGKDTQYF	TGTGCCAGCTCACCGCGGGGGAAAGATACGCAGTATTTT
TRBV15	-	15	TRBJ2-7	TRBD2	CATSVKAGGPHEQYF	TGTGCCACCAGTGTCAAAGCGGGAGGGCCCCACGAGCAGTACTTC
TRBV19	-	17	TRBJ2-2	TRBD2	CASNPGLAGVDTGELFF	TGTGCCAGTAATCCGGGACTAGCGGGAGTAGACACCGGGGAGCTGTTTTTT
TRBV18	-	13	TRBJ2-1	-	CASSPRRDNEQFF	TGTGCCAGCTCACCCCGCAGGGACAATGAGCAGTTCTTC
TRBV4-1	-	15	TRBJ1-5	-	CASSQDEQSNQPQHF	TGCGCCAGCAGCCAAGATGAACAGTCCAATCAGCCCCAGCATTTT
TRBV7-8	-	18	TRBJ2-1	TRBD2	CASSLRREGLSSYNEQFF	TGTGCCAGCAGCTTAAGGCGGGAGGGCCTTAGTTCCTACAATGAGCAGTTCTTC
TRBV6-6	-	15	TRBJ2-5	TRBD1	CASSHGQGLVETQYF	TGTGCCAGCAGTCATGGACAGGGATTAGTGGAGACCCAGTACTTC
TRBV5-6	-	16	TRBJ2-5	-	CASSLYRAGIIETQYF	TGTGCCAGCAGCTTGTACCGGGCGGGAATTATTGAGACCCAGTACTTC
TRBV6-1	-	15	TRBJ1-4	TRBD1	CASSVVWTGDEKLFF	TGTGCCAGCAGTGTAGTGTGGACAGGGGATGAAAAACTGTTTTTT
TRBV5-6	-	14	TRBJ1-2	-	CASSLDLVGARDTF	TGTGCCAGCAGCTTGGACCTAGTTGGGGCCCGGGACACCTTC
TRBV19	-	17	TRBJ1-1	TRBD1	CASSKDRDMRMNTEAFF	TGTGCCAGTAGTAAGGACAGGGACATGCGCATGAACACTGAAGCTTTCTTT
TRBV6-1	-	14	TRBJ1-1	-	CASSLGHRNTEAFF	TGTGCCAGCAGCCTGGGACACCGGAACACTGAAGCTTTCTTT
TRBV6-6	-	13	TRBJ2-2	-	CASSYSPAGELFF	TGTGCCAGCAGTTACTCACCGGCCGGGGAGCTGTTTTTT
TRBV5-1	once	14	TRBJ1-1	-	CASSLAFGGTEAFF	TGCGCCAGCAGCTTGGCCTTCGGGGGAACTGAAGCTTTCTTT
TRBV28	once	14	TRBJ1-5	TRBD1	CASNTGDSNQPQHF	TGTGCCAGCAATACAGGGGATAGCAATCAGCCCCAGCATTTT
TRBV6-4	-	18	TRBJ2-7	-	CASSALPNFRGPSYEQYF	TGTGCCAGCAGTGCCCTCCCCAATTTCAGGGGACCCTCCTACGAGCAGTACTTC
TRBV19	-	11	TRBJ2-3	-	CASSIQDTQYF	TGTGCCAGTAGTATTCAAGATACGCAGTATTTT
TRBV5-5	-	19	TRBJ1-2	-	CASRFGAGNEVPEGYGYTF	TGTGCCAGCAGGTTTGGCGCCGGGAACGAGGTACCAGAGGGCTATGGCTACACCTTC
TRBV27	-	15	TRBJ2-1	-	CASISTPTSYNEQFF	TGTGCCAGCATCTCGACTCCCACCTCCTACAATGAGCAGTTCTTC
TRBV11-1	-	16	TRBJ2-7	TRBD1	CASSLARGQGKYEQYF	TGTGCCAGCAGCTTAGCGCGTGGACAGGGGAAATACGAGCAGTACTTC
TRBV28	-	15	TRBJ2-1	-	CASSLRGRARDEQFF	TGTGCCAGCTCTCTTAGGGGGAGGGCCAGGGATGAGCAGTTCTTC
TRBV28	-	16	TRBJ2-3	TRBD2	CASIPSRTSASDTQYF	TGTGCCAGCATCCCGTCTCGCACTAGCGCCTCAGATACGCAGTATTTT
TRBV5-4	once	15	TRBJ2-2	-	CASSLESASTGELFF	TGTGCCAGCAGCTTGGAGAGCGCGAGCACCGGGGAGCTGTTTTTT
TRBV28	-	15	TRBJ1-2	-	CASSLVTIHNYGYTF	TGTGCCAGCAGTTTAGTGACAATCCATAACTATGGCTACACCTTC
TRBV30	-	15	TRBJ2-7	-	CAWSPPSVNLYEQYF	TGTGCCTGGAGTCCCCCCTCGGTAAACCTCTACGAGCAGTACTTC
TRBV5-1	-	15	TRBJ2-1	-	CASSSDGGLSNEQFF	TGCGCCAGCAGCTCTGACGGGGGGCTAAGCAATGAGCAGTTCTTC
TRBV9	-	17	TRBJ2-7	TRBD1	CASSPSPGQGAKYEQYF	TGTGCCAGCAGCCCCTCTCCGGGACAGGGGGCGAAATACGAGCAGTACTTC
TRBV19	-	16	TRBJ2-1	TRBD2	CASSILGLAVYNEQFF	TGTGCCAGTAGTATATTGGGACTAGCGGTTTACAATGAGCAGTTCTTC
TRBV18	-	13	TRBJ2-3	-	CASSPPITDTQYF	TGTGCCAGCTCACCACCTATCACAGATACGCAGTATTTT
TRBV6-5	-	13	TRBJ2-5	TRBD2	CASSLAGGETQYF	TGTGCCAGCAGTCTAGCGGGAGGGGAGACCCAGTACTTC
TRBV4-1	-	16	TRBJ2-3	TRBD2	CASSSLLAEGTDTQYF	TGCGCCAGCAGCAGCCTCCTAGCGGAGGGCACAGATACGCAGTATTTT
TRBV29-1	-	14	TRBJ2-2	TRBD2	CSALAGGSAGELFF	TGCAGCGCCCTAGCGGGAGGTTCTGCCGGGGAGCTGTTTTTT
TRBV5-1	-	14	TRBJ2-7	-	CASSIKAGNYEQYF	TGCGCCAGCAGCATTAAGGCAGGGAACTACGAGCAGTACTTC
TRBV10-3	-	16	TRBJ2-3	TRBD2	CATLTGTSNNADTQYF	TGTGCCACCCTAACCGGGACTAGCAATAACGCAGATACGCAGTATTTT
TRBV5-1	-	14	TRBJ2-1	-	CASSFYDSYNEQFF	TGCGCCAGCAGCTTCTACGACAGCTACAATGAGCAGTTCTTC
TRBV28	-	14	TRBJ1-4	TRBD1	CASRWTGVKEKLFF	TGTGCCAGCCGATGGACAGGGGTGAAAGAAAAACTGTTTTTT